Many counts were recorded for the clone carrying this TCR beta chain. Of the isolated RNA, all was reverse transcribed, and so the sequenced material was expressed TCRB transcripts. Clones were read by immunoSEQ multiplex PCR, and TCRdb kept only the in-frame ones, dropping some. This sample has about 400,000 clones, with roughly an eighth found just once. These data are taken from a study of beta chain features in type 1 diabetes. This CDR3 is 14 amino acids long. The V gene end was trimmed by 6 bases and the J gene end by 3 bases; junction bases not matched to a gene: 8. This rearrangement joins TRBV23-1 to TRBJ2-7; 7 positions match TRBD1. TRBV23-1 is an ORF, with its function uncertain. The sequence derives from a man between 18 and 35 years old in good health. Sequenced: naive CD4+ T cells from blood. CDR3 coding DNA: TGCGCCAGCAGGCTGGGACAGCGAAACTACGAGCAGTACTTC. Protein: CASRLGQRNYEQYF.